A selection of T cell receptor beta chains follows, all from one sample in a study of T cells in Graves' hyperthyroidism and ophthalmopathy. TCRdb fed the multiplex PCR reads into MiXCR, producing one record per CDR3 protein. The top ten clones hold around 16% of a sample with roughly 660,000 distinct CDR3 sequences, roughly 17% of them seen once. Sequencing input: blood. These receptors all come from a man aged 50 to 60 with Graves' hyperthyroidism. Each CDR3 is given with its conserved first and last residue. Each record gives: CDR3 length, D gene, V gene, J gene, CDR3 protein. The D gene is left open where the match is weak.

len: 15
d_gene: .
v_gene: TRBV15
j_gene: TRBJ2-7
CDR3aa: CATSRDSGEPYEQYF

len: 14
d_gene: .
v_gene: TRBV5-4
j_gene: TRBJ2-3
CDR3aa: CASSIRGWGDTQYF

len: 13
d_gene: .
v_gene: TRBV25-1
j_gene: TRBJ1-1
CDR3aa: CASSELRNTEAFF

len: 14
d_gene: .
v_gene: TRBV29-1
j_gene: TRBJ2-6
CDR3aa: CSVESESGANVLTF

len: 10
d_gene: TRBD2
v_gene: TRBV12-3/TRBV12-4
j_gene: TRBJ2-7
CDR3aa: CAVGGVEQYF

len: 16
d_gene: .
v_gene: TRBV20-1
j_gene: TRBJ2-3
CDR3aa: CSARRTSSPSTDTQYF

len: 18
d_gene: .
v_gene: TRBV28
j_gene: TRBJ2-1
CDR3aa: CASSFSPKKQISYNEQFF

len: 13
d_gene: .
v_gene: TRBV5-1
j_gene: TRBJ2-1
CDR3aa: CASSLGPMGEQFF

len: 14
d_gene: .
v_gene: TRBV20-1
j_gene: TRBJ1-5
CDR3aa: CSAPLTGEYQPQHF

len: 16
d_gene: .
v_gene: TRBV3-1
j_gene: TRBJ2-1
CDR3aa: CASKSGVGAEYNEQFF

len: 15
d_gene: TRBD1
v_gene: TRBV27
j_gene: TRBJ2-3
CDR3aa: CASSYGTGGTDTQYF

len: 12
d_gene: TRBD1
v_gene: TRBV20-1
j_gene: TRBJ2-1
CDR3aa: CSAPDRENEQFF

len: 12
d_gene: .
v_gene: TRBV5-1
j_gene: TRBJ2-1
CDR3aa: CASSLGFREQFF

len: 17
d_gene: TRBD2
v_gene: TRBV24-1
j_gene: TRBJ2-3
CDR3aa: CATSEGGLAGDTDTQYF

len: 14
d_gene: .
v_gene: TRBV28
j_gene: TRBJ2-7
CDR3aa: CASSHLGGPYEQYF

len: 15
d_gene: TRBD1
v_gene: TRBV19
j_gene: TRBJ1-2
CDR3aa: CASSIRDRANYGYTF

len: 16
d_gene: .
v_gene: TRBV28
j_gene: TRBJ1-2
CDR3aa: CASSWGGGGSPYGYTF

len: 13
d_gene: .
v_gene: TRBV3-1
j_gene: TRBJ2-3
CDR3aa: CASSLRGRPSQYF

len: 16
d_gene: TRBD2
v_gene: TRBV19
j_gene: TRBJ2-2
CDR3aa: CASRPGLAGNTGELFF

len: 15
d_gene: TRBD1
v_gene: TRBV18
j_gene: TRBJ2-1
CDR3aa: CASSLPGQGYNEQIF

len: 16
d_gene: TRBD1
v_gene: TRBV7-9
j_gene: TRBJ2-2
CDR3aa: CASSLTGDWDTGELFF

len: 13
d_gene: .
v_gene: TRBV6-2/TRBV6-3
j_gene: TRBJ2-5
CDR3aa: CASGEGTQETQYF

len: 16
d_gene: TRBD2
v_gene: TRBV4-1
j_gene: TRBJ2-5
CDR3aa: CASSQDTLAGQETQYF

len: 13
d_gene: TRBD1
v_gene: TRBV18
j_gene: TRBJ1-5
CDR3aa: CASSPDRGQPQHF

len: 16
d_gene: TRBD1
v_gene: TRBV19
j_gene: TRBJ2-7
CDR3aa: CASSERQTGGEREQYF

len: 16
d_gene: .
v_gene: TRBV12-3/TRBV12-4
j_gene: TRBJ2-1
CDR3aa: CASSSGLRGSYNEQFF

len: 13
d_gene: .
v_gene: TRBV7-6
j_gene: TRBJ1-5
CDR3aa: CASSEQASQPQHF

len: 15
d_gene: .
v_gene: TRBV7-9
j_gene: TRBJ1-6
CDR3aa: CASSRAGEGNSPLHF

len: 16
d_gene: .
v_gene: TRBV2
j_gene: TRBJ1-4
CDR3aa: CASILLPGHLNEKLFF

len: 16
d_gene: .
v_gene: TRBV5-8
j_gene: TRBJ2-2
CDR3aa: CASSLGVPANTGELFF

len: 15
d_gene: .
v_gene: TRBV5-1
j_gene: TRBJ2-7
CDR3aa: CASSSDVATGYEQYF

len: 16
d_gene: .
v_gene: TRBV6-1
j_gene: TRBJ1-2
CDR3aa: CASSEAGAGANYGYTF

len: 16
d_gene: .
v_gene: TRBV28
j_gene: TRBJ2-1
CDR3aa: CANSSPRDPRYNEQFF

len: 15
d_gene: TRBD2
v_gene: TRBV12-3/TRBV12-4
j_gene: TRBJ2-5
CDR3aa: CASTLGTSGQETQYF

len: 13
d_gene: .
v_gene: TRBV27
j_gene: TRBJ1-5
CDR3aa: CASSSAGNQPQHF

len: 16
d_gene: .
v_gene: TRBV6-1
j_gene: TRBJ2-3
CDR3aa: CASGEGGRWHTDTQYF

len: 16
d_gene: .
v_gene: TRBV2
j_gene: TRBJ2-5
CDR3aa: CASRTGDRNPVETQYF

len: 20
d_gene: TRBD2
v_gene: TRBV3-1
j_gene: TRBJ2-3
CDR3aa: CASSPEWPSGRRIEVDTQYF

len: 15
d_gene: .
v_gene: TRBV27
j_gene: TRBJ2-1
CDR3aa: CASSPSRNGGDEQFF

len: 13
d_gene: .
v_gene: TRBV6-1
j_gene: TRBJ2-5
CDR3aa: CASSRGPGETQYF

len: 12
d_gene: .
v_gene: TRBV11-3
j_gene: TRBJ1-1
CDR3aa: CASSVSGTEAFF

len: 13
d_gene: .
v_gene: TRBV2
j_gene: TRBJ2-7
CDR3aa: CASGLEAAYEQYF

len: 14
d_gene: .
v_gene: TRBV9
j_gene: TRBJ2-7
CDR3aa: CASSVSGTVYEQYF

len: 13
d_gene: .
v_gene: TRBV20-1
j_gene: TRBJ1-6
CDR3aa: CSAREQIASPLHF

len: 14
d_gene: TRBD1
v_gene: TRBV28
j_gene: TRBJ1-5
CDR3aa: CASSTPGGHQPQHF

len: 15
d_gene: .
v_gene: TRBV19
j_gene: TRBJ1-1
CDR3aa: CASSIDGGWNTEAFF

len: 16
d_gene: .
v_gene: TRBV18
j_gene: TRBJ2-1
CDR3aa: CASSLVFSGDYNEQFF

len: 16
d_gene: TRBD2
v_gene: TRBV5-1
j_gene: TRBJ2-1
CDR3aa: CASTRETSGRFDEQFF

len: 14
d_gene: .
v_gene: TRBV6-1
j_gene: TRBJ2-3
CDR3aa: CASSSGMVGGTQYF

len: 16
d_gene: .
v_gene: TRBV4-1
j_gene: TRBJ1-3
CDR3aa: CASSQDPGSSGNTIYF

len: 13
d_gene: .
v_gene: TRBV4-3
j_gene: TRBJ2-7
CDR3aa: CASSQDLVYEQYF

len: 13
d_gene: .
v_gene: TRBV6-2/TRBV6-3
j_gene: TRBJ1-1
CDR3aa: CASSYTDRYEAFF

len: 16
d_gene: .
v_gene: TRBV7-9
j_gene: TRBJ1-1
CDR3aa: CASSFSESPMNTEAFF